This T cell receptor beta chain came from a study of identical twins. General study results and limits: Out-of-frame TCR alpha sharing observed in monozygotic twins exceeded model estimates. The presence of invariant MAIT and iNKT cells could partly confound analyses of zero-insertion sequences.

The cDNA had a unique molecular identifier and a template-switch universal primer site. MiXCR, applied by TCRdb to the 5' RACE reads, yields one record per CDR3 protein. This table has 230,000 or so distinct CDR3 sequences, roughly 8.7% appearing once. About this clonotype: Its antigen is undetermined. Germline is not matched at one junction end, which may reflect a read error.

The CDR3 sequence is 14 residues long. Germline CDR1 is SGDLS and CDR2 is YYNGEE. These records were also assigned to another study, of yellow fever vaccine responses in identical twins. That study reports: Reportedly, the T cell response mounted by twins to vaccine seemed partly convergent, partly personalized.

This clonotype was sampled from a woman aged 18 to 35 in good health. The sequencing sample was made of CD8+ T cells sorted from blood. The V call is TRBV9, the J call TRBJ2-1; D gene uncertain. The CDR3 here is CTSSPGPSYNEQFF. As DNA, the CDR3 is TGTACCAGCAGTCCTGGGCCCTCCTACAATGAGCAGTTCTTC.